This is a list of T cell receptor beta chains from one sample in a study of identical twins. TCRdb fed the 5' RACE reads into MiXCR, producing one record per CDR3 protein. The data hold 550,000 to 700,000 distinct CDR3 sequences, with 21% observed a single time. These same records also appear under a second study, on T cells expressing NK-cell markers.

The sequenced sample was PBMCs. All receptors derive from a woman aged 18-29 years in good health. The CDR3 runs from the conserved cysteine through the conserved F or W. Each record gives: V gene, J gene, CDR3 protein.

TRBV5-1	TRBJ2-5	CASSLDRGDQETQYF
TRBV5-1	TRBJ2-4	CASSLAIGQWGNIQYF
TRBV12-3/TRBV12-4	TRBJ2-3	CASSWGGTDTQYF
TRBV5-6	TRBJ2-1	CASSFLREQFF
TRBV20-1	TRBJ1-5	CSASRGQDGNQPQHF
TRBV20-1	TRBJ2-7	CSARSLAGGYEQYF
TRBV29-1	TRBJ2-5	CSSAQGRETQYF
TRBV12-3/TRBV12-4	TRBJ2-3	CASSSFRGGDTDTQYF
TRBV5-1	TRBJ2-1	CASSLAAEYNEQFF
TRBV11-2	TRBJ2-7	CASSLSTGPVEQYF
TRBV12-3/TRBV12-4	TRBJ2-6	CASSRGETGANVLTF
TRBV7-8	TRBJ1-1	CASSLVYGSGGAEAFF
TRBV6-5	TRBJ2-7	CASSYLAGGSVLSYEQYF
TRBV11-2	TRBJ2-7	CASSFPDRGPEQYF
TRBV12-3/TRBV12-4	TRBJ2-4	CASSSSLWTGNIQYF
TRBV6-5	TRBJ2-1	CASRDIYNEQFF
TRBV9	TRBJ2-3	CASSHRLAGGTYTDTQYF
TRBV29-1	TRBJ2-5	CSSEQGFGETQYF
TRBV13	TRBJ2-2	CASSSVAGRRTGELFF
TRBV20-1	TRBJ2-3	CSARTRGTDTQYF
TRBV11-1	TRBJ2-3	CASSSPSGGGRTFDTQYF
TRBV27	TRBJ1-6	CASRRGDTYNSPLHF
TRBV6-1	TRBJ2-6	CASSEGYSGANVLTF
TRBV10-3	TRBJ2-1	CAISEGSSGDNEQFF
TRBV20-1	TRBJ2-5	CSASSSSGMETQYF
TRBV29-1	TRBJ1-2	CSAEWGGIGGYTF
TRBV29-1	TRBJ2-2	CSVEPGPGELFF
TRBV12-3/TRBV12-4	TRBJ1-1	CASSPGTGFPKAFF
TRBV3-1	TRBJ1-5	CASSQSTGGRQPQHF
TRBV7-9	TRBJ1-3	CASSRDRRPSGNTIYF
TRBV23-1	TRBJ2-1	CASSQSGGIGLAGDEQFF
TRBV12-3/TRBV12-4	TRBJ2-1	CASSFWGLAEEQFF
TRBV5-1	TRBJ2-7	CASRKTGDEQYF
TRBV10-3	TRBJ2-1	CAIRGPGINEQFF
TRBV5-6	TRBJ1-4	CASSRERGEKLFF
TRBV7-9	TRBJ2-5	CASSTNGPQLGTQYF
TRBV28	TRBJ2-1	CASRPKYRSFNEQFF
TRBV7-9	TRBJ2-2	CASRPQGITGELFF
TRBV12-3/TRBV12-4	TRBJ2-7	CASSFDREGSYEQYF
TRBV7-3	TRBJ2-1	CASSPSGTSGGFNEQFF
TRBV10-3	TRBJ1-2	CASKPGQGENYGYTF
TRBV19	TRBJ2-3	CASSRLQVGADTQYF
TRBV5-1	TRBJ2-5	CASSPGLAREQTQYF
TRBV6-2/TRBV6-3	TRBJ2-1	CASSPGLAANNEQFF
TRBV9	TRBJ1-1	CASSSQGGDTEAFF
TRBV20-1	TRBJ2-2	CSARTSHSGELFF
TRBV7-8	TRBJ2-3	CASSLLQGLGTDTQYF
TRBV20-1	TRBJ2-3	CSAYLDREGQWADTQYF
TRBV4-3	TRBJ1-1	CASSQDYFRAENTEAFF
TRBV20-1	TRBJ1-5	CSAVSDSRNQPQHF
TRBV29-1	TRBJ2-1	CSVEGSETSGISNEQFF
TRBV29-1	TRBJ2-3	CSGSPGQATDTQYF
TRBV5-1	TRBJ2-5	CASSVGTVDQETQYF
TRBV20-1	TRBJ2-3	CSTTSASTDTQYF